A single sample is the source of the 31 T cell receptor beta chains below, sequenced in a study of blood T cell repertoires in COVID-19. The method was immunoSEQ multiplex PCR; TCRdb's version includes in-frame clones alone and lacks a portion of them. Of about 94,000 clones listed, approximately 80% are singletons. Input material: peripheral blood. The receptors derive from a human donor in a cohort sampled during active COVID-19.

This clone was counted once. This chain joins TRBV18 and TRBJ1-1; no firm D call. Germline assignment: CDR1 KGHSH and CDR2 LQKENI. The CDR3 has 13 residues. The ends were cut back, 4 bases at V and 1 base at J, with 7 bases in the middle. In nucleotides, the CDR3 is TGTGCCAGCTCACTCACCGGGAACACTGAAGCTTTCTTT. Its translation: CASSLTGNTEAFF.

The chain uses TRBV6-2 or TRBV6-3 and TRBJ1-1; possible D gene TRBD1, 6 bases. The length of the CDR3 is 12 residues. V dropped 6 bases and J dropped 10 bases, with 15 bases sitting between them. Germline CDR1 MNHEY, CDR2 SVGEGT. The CDR3 nucleotides are TGTGCCAGCAGCCGGACAGCCCGGGCAGCTTTCTTT. This gives the protein CASSRTARAAFF.

The rearrangement uses TRBV7-9 and TRBJ2-3, with D possibly being TRBD2 (5 bases). V was clipped by 3 bases and J by 2 bases, with 12 bases between them. This CDR3 has 15 residues. Germline assignment: CDR1 SEHNR and CDR2 FQNEAQ (reference sequence). The CDR3 region has the DNA TGTGCCAGCAGCTTGGCAAGCGGAACCACAGATACGCAGTATTTT. Translated: CASSLASGTTDTQYF.

This clone was counted between two and nine times. The rearrangement joins TRBV29-1 to TRBJ2-7, with TRBD2 matching 14 bases. The CDR3 consists of 17 residues. The germline V gene encodes CDR1 SQVTM and CDR2 ANQGSEA. J gave up 0 bases and V 5 bases, and 9 bases lay outside the gene matches. The DNA of the CDR3 is TGCAGCGTTAAGACTAGCGGGAGGGCCTCTTCCTCCTACGAGCAGTACTTC. It specifies CSVKTSGRASSSYEQYF.

This chain uses TRBV21-1 with TRBJ1-6. TRBV21-1 is a pseudogene. This CDR3 contains 16 residues. CDR3 region: CASSRGGLGANSPLHF. CDR3 in DNA: TGTGCCAGCAGCAGGGGGGGGCTTGGGGCAAATTCACCCCTCCACTTT.

This chain links TRBV7-2 with TRBJ2-7; 7 nucleotides line up with TRBD1. The CDR3 sequence is 15 residues long. J was trimmed by 0 bases and V by 5 bases; bases with no gene match: 7. Germline CDR1 and CDR2: SGHTA and FQGNSA. CDR3 sequence reads: CASSTQGVPSYEQYF. CDR3 bases: TGTGCCAGCAGCACCCAGGGGGTCCCCTCCTACGAGCAGTACTTC.

This sequence joins TRBV2 and TRBJ2-6; weak D call: TRBD2 (5 bases). This CDR3 region has 13 residues. The germline CDR1 and CDR2 sequences are SNHLY and FYNNEI. V was clipped by 8 bases and J by 0 bases, with 5 bases between them. The CDR3 nucleotides read TGTGCCAGCGGGAGCTCTGGGGCCAACGTCCTGACTTTC. Protein product: CASGSSGANVLTF.

This chain joins TRBV11-2 and TRBJ2-2; D is undetermined. Per the germline V gene, CDR1 is SGHAT and CDR2 is FQNNGV. This CDR3 is 13 amino acids long. V was pared by 6 bases and J by 4 bases, with 9 bases between. The CDR3 sequence: CASSIARTGELFF. The CDR3 nucleotides read TGTGCCAGCAGTATAGCTCGCACCGGGGAGCTGTTTTTT.

This clone showed up just a few times. V and J are TRBV5-4 and TRBJ1-1; no clear D gene. With 0 bases removed from V and 6 bases from J, the gap between germline ends came to 9 bases. Germline CDR1 reads SGHNT; CDR2 reads YYREEE (reference sequence). The CDR3 is made up of 13 amino acids. This chain's CDR3 is CASSLVQESEAFF. The CDR3 DNA reads as TGTGCCAGCAGCTTGGTCCAGGAATCTGAAGCTTTCTTT.

The V and J genes are TRBV27 and TRBJ2-7; no clear D. Germline assignment: CDR1 MNHEY and CDR2 SMNVEV (reference sequence). Trimming took 3 bases from V and 3 from J, leaving 12 bases between them. CDR3 length: 14 residues. The CDR3 sequence: CASSLFLGDYEQYF. CDR3 nucleotides: TGTGCCAGCAGTTTGTTCCTAGGCGACTACGAGCAGTACTTC.

Notes on this clone: Relative to the germline gene, one junction end is altered; a read error may explain this. The chain combines TRBV6-5 with TRBJ2-2, with unresolved D. CDR1 is MNHEY and CDR2 is SVGAGI in the germline V gene. This CDR3 contains 12 residues. DNA of the CDR3: TGTGCCATGCAAATGGGCACCCGGGAGCTGTTTTTT. The encoded protein is CAMQMGTRELFF.

This clone was picked up a small number of times. One end of the junction is discordant with germline, which a read error may explain. The chain recombines TRBV6-5 with TRBJ2-2, with D unresolved. The CDR3 sequence is 13 residues long. Germline V lookup: CDR1 MNHEY, CDR2 SVGAGI. CDR3 sequence reads: CASSSQNAGELFF. DNA for the CDR3: TGTGCCAGCAGTTCCCAGAACGCCGGGGAGCTGTTTTTT.

This rearrangement joins TRBV6-2 or TRBV6-3 to TRBJ1-1; D unresolved. Trimming shortened V by 1 base and J by 0 bases, and 6 bases separated the two germline ends. The V gene's germline CDR1 is MNHEY and CDR2 SVGEGT. The CDR3 is made up of 14 amino acids. CDR3 loop: CASSYWAVNTEAFF. CDR3 DNA: TGTGCCAGCAGTTACTGGGCTGTGAACACTGAAGCTTTCTTT.

V and J are TRBV5-6 and TRBJ1-1; maybe TRBD1 (6 bases). Trimming removed 4 bases at V and 4 bases at J, with 17 bases between. This CDR3 region has 15 residues. Germline CDR1 is SGHDT and CDR2 is YYEEEE. The chain's CDR3 is CASSQRGGAGTEAFF. In DNA form, the CDR3 reads TGTGCCAGCAGCCAGCGGGGGGGCGCGGGCACTGAAGCTTTCTTT.

V gene TRBV19 combines with J gene TRBJ2-6; 7 bases are shared with TRBD2. The CDR3 is 12 amino acids. Germline assignment: CDR1 LNHDA and CDR2 SQIVND (reference sequence). V shed 7 bases and J 12 bases; nucleotides not matched to a gene: 6. The CDR3 here is CASISREGVLTF. CDR3 DNA sequence: TGTGCCAGTATATCTAGGGAGGGCGTCCTGACTTTC.

The chain recombines TRBV6-5 with TRBJ2-3; 9 positions match TRBD1. This CDR3 has 15 amino acids. J was trimmed by 2 bases and V by 6 bases; bases with no gene match: 6. Germline loops: CDR1 MNHEY, CDR2 SVGAGI. The CDR3 reads CASRDRGRLTDTQYF. The CDR3 DNA is TGTGCCAGCAGGGACAGGGGACGTCTCACAGATACGCAGTATTTT.

The chain links TRBV5-1 to TRBJ2-5; 9 bases match TRBD1. This CDR3 has 14 residues. Germline trimming cut 3 bases from V and 3 bases from J; bases unmatched to any gene: 3. Looked up from germline, CDR1 is SGHRS and CDR2 is YFSETQ. The CDR3 sequence is CASSSDRGEETQYF. Written as DNA, the CDR3 is TGCGCCAGCAGCTCGGACAGGGGAGAAGAGACCCAGTACTTC.

V gene TRBV6-5 combines with J gene TRBJ2-7; 12 nucleotides line up with TRBD2. Germline values: CDR1 MNHEY, CDR2 SVGAGI. V was pared by 8 bases and J by 4 bases, with 3 bases of the junction left unmatched. This CDR3 region has 13 residues. This CDR3 reads CASAGTSGYEQYF. DNA of the CDR3: TGTGCCAGCGCCGGGACTAGCGGGTACGAGCAGTACTTC.

This clone was seen just once. The chain couples TRBV6-5 to TRBJ1-2, with 9 bases that match TRBD1. With 4 bases clipped from V and 4 bases from J, the junction kept 4 bases outside the gene matches. Germline lookup yields CDR1 MNHEY and CDR2 SVGAGI. This CDR3 contains 14 residues. The CDR3 nucleotides read TGTGCCAGCAGTTCACAGGGGGCAGGCTATGGCTACACCTTC. It translates to CASSSQGAGYGYTF.

The rearrangement links TRBV6-5 to TRBJ2-7; 8 bases agree with TRBD1. Losses at the gene ends were 6 bases for V and 4 bases for J; bases not matched to a gene: 11. The CDR3 extends over 15 amino acids. Germline V lookup: CDR1 MNHEY, CDR2 SVGAGI. The DNA of the CDR3 is TGTGCCAGCAGCCCCGGGAGCAGGGGGCCATACGAGCAGTACTTC. This translates into CASSPGSRGPYEQYF.

The gene calls are TRBV29-1 and TRBJ2-1; 10 bases map to TRBD1. Trimming at V came to 7 bases and at J to 10 bases, leaving 13 bases not matched to a gene. The CDR3 totals 14 residues. The germline gives CDR1 SQVTM, CDR2 ANQGSEA. CDR3 region: CSGVLRDRGEEQFF. For the CDR3, the DNA is TGCAGCGGCGTTCTCCGGGACAGGGGTGAGGAGCAGTTCTTC.

The rearrangement uses TRBV5-4 and TRBJ2-7; TRBD2 aligns across 7 bases. The CDR3 is 15 amino acids. J was trimmed by 7 bases and V by 0 bases; bases with no gene match: 10. Per the germline V gene, CDR1 is SGHNT and CDR2 is YYREEE (reference sequence). CDR3 residues: CASSLVGGSAGEQYF. The CDR3 bases are TGTGCCAGCAGCTTGGTGGGCGGGAGTGCGGGGGAGCAGTACTTC.

This chain uses TRBV23-1 with TRBJ2-1; no definite D call. TRBV23-1 is noted as an ORF with a role that remains uncertain. Trimming took off 4 bases at V and 10 bases at J, with 8 bases between the two ends. The CDR3 covers 11 residues. CDR3 coding DNA: TGCGCCAGCAGTCCTTTATCCGAGCAGTTCTTC. Translating gives CASSPLSEQFF.

CDR3 protein: CASSLGLQGSSNQPQHF. CDR3 in DNA: TGCGCCAGCAGCTTGGGGTTACAGGGGAGTAGCAATCAGCCCCAGCATTTT. The genes are TRBV5-1 and TRBJ1-5; 7 bases are shared with TRBD1. The junction had 6 bases not matched to a gene; V was cut back by 0 bases and J by 0 bases. Germline V gene sequence: CDR1 SGHRS, CDR2 YFSETQ. The CDR3 spans 17 residues.

This chain uses TRBV28 with TRBJ1-4; TRBD1 matches at 9 bases. This CDR3 spans 13 amino acids. Germline V gives CDR1 MDHEN, CDR2 SYDVKM. With V trimmed by 5 bases and J by 13 bases, 8 bases remained unmatched. The CDR3 loop reads CASSLGQGKVLFF. For the CDR3, the DNA is TGTGCCAGCAGTCTTGGACAGGGGAAGGTACTGTTTTTT.

CDR3 sequence reads: CASSHGGAGSYNEQFF. CDR3 in DNA: TGCGCCAGCAGCCACGGAGGAGCGGGGTCCTACAATGAGCAGTTCTTC. V gene TRBV4-3 combines with J gene TRBJ2-1; 7 bases fit TRBD2. CDR1 and CDR2 (germline): LGHNA, YSLEER. The CDR3 is 16 amino acids. V was clipped by 3 bases and J by 1 base; unmatched bases: 6.

This clone was seen a single time. The rearrangement uses TRBV30 and TRBJ2-5, with TRBD2 as a possible D gene (7 bases). CDR3 length equals 15 residues. Germline loops: CDR1 GTSNPN, CDR2 SVGIG (reference sequence). Trimming cost V 4 bases and J 5 bases, with 20 bases left between them. CDR3 in DNA: TGTGCCTGGAAGGGGGGCGGGAGAGGTTGGGAGACCCAGTACTTC. Residues: CAWKGGGRGWETQYF.

The chain has TRBV30 and TRBJ2-6; D may be TRBD2 (5 bases). The CDR3 covers 14 residues. The germline V and J ends were trimmed by 7 bases and 0 bases, with 10 bases remaining between them. Germline V gene sequence: CDR1 GTSNPN, CDR2 SVGIG (reference sequence). CDR3 region: CASTRDSGANVLTF. In DNA, the CDR3 is TGTGCCTCCACCCGGGACTCTGGGGCCAACGTCCTGACTTTC.

The rearrangement uses TRBV5-6 and TRBJ2-1; tentative D call: TRBD2 (6 bases). The CDR3 length is 16 residues. Trimming cost V 1 base and J 6 bases, with 17 bases left between them. Germline V gene sequence: CDR1 SGHDT, CDR2 YYEEEE. DNA for the CDR3: TGTGCCAGCAGCTTGCTCGGGAGAATACGGGGCAATGAGCAGTTCTTC. It is translated as CASSLLGRIRGNEQFF.

The rearrangement joins TRBV7-3 to TRBJ2-1, with 12 bases lining up with TRBD2. From germline, CDR1 is SGHTA and CDR2 FQGTGA. The CDR3 has 15 residues. J lost 9 bases, V lost 2 bases, and 5 bases had no gene match. CDR3 sequence: CASSLLAGGGGEQFF. The CDR3 DNA reads as TGTGCCAGCAGCTTACTAGCGGGAGGGGGAGGTGAGCAGTTCTTC.

The chain joins TRBV7-2 to TRBJ2-5; 7 nucleotides align to TRBD1. In germline, CDR1 is SGHTA, CDR2 FQGNSA. The CDR3 sequence is 13 residues long. Trimming removed 5 bases from V and 2 bases from J; junction bases left unmatched: 2. The CDR3 DNA sequence: TGTGCCAGCAGCGAGGACAGGCAAGAGACCCAGTACTTC. Translation gives CASSEDRQETQYF.